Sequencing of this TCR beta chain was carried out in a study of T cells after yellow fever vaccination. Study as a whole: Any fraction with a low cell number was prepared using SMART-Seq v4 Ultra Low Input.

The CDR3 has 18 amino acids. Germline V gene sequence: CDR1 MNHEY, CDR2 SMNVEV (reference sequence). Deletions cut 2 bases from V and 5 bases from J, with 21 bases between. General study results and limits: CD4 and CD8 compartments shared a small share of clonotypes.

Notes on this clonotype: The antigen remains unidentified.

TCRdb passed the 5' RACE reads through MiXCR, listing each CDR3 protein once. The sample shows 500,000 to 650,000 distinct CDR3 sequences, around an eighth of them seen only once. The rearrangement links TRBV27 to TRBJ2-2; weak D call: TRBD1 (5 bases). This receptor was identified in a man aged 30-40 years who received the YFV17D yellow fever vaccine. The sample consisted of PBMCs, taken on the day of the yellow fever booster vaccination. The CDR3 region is CASSLVISGAMGTGELFF. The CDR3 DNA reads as TGTGCCAGCAGTTTAGTCATCTCTGGGGCGATGGGGACCGGGGAGCTGTTTTTT.